The 21 T cell receptor beta chains listed next were all sequenced from one sample in a study of identical twins. Each CDR3 protein gets one entry after TCRdb re-called the 5' RACE reads with MiXCR. The data contain under 800,000 distinct CDR3 sequences, about 20% of them singletons. Another study also made use of these data, one on T cells expressing NK-cell markers.

The sample consisted of PBMCs. All receptors derive from a woman under 30 in good health.

In this sample, this clonotype turned up a few times. The chain combines TRBV10-3 with TRBJ2-1; D possibly corresponds to TRBD2 (6 bases). The CDR3 has 15 residues. The V and J ends lost 4 bases and 0 bases respectively, with 10 bases between them. Looked up from germline, CDR1 is ENHRY and CDR2 is SYGVKD. This CDR3 is CAISARGSSYNEQFF. CDR3 nucleotide sequence: TGTGCCATCAGTGCTCGGGGGAGCTCCTACAATGAGCAGTTCTTC.

This chain connects TRBV6-5 to TRBJ2-5, with 8 positions matching TRBD2. The CDR3 runs 15 residues. Germline V lookup: CDR1 MNHEY, CDR2 SVGAGI. With V trimmed by 9 bases and J by 4 bases, 13 bases remained unmatched. The CDR3 DNA sequence: TGTGCCAGTAGTCACAGGGTAGCGGGACGAGAGACCCAGTACTTC. Translated, it gives CASSHRVAGRETQYF.

The table lists this clonotype with many counts. The V gene is TRBV7-9, the J gene TRBJ2-3, with a possible D match to TRBD2 (7 bases). Germline CDR1 reads SEHNR; CDR2 reads FQNEAQ (reference sequence). The CDR3 has 17 residues. Trimming pared 2 bases from V and 1 base from J, leaving 16 bases between. In nucleotides, the CDR3 is TGTGCCAGCAGCTTATCTAGTTCGGGGGGCCGCACAGATACGCAGTATTTT. As protein: CASSLSSSGGRTDTQYF.

The chain joins TRBV2 to TRBJ2-2, with D uncertain. Between the trimmed V and J ends, which lost 7 bases and 6 bases, there was a span of 9 bases. Germline values: CDR1 SNHLY, CDR2 FYNNEI. This CDR3 is built from 12 residues. The CDR3 region is CASKRRAGELFF. CDR3 bases: TGTGCCAGCAAGAGAAGGGCCGGGGAGCTGTTTTTT.

This chain joins TRBV6-1 and TRBJ1-1; D perhaps matches TRBD1 (5 bases). Germline V gene lookup returns CDR1 MNHNS and CDR2 SASEGT. Trimming left V 4 bases short and J 8 bases short, with 14 bases between. This CDR3 region has 13 residues. Written as DNA, the CDR3 is TGTGCCAGCAGTGGGATCTTGGGGGAAGAAGCTTTCTTT. Its translation is CASSGILGEEAFF.

This clonotype was seen a handful of times. The rearrangement joins TRBV7-9 to TRBJ1-1; D gene ambiguous. The CDR3 totals 15 residues. The germline V and J ends were trimmed by 4 bases and 0 bases, with 12 bases remaining between them. The germline V gene encodes CDR1 SEHNR and CDR2 FQNEAQ (reference sequence). Here the CDR3 DNA reads TGTGCCAGCAGCTATTGGACTGGAATGAACACTGAAGCTTTCTTT. It translates to CASSYWTGMNTEAFF.

This clonotype occurred a few times. The chain combines TRBV25-1 with TRBJ2-3; maybe TRBD2 (5 bases). The CDR3 runs 13 residues. V was pared by 7 bases and J by 2 bases, with 10 bases between. In germline, CDR1 is MGHDK, CDR2 SYGVNS. CDR3 DNA sequence: TGTGCCAGCACCGCCGACTACACAGATACGCAGTATTTT. The encoded protein is CASTADYTDTQYF.

This clonotype occurred many times. The rearrangement uses TRBV20-1 and TRBJ2-1, with no clear D. Germline V gene lookup returns CDR1 DFQATT and CDR2 SNEGSKA (reference sequence). The CDR3 spans 11 residues. V was trimmed by 5 bases and J by 8 bases, leaving 10 bases between them. CDR3 sequence: CSADQADEQFF. The CDR3 region has the DNA TGCAGTGCTGACCAGGCCGATGAGCAGTTCTTC.

This clonotype was observed many times. The rearrangement joins TRBV3-1 to TRBJ2-5, with D uncertain. Per germline, CDR1 LGHDT and CDR2 YNNKEL (reference sequence). The CDR3 extends over 12 amino acids. Trimming left V 1 base short and J 5 bases short, with 5 bases between. DNA for the CDR3: TGTGCCAGCAGCCAAGGGTGGGAGACCCAGTACTTC. This codes for CASSQGWETQYF.

The V call is TRBV27, the J call TRBJ2-5; 9 bases fit TRBD2. CDR3 size: 15 residues. Germline V gene lookup returns CDR1 MNHEY and CDR2 SMNVEV (reference sequence). Trimming cost V 8 bases and J 5 bases; bases outside gene matches: 12. Here the CDR3 DNA reads TGTGCCAGCCATGCTTTAGCGGGAGTAGGGGAGACCCAGTACTTC. It specifies CASHALAGVGETQYF.

This sequence joins TRBV25-1 and TRBJ2-5; 8 bases line up with TRBD2. Trimming took 4 bases from V and 3 from J; bases not matched to a gene: 7. The CDR3 is 15 residues long. Germline CDR1 MGHDK, CDR2 SYGVNS. The CDR3 DNA reads TGTGCCAGCAGTGGGAGCGGGAGCGGGGAAGAGACCCAGTACTTC. Its protein is CASSGSGSGEETQYF.

This clonotype has a count of ten or more. The rearrangement uses TRBV7-2 and TRBJ2-7; either TRBD1 or TRBD2 may supply D (6 bases each). The CDR3 is 13 residues long. Trimming stripped 10 bases from V and 4 bases from J, with 17 bases between. Germline values: CDR1 SGHTA, CDR2 FQGNSA. DNA of the CDR3: TGTGCCACCGCCGAGGGGGGAATATACGAGCAGTACTTC. Translating it yields CATAEGGIYEQYF.

This clonotype was picked up a small number of times. The chain joins TRBV12-3 or TRBV12-4 to TRBJ2-7; no reliable D call. With 1 base removed from V and 6 bases from J, the gap between germline ends came to 13 bases. The CDR3 totals 14 residues. CDR3: CASSLGEGPIEQYF. The DNA of the CDR3 is TGTGCCAGCAGTTTAGGGGAAGGCCCTATCGAGCAGTACTTC.

This clonotype has more than one count but fewer than ten. The genes are TRBV5-6 and TRBJ2-1; D unclear. V lost 0 bases, J lost 8 bases, and 9 bases lay in between. Germline V CDR1 and CDR2: SGHDT, YYEEEE. The CDR3 contains 13 residues. This CDR3 is CASSLGTTYEQFF. The CDR3 nucleotides read TGTGCCAGCAGCTTGGGGACGACTTATGAGCAGTTCTTC.

This clonotype was detected only a few times. This chain links TRBV5-1 with TRBJ2-1, with 11 bases that match TRBD1. CDR1 is SGHRS, CDR2 YFSETQ, per germline. CDR3 length: 14 residues. J was trimmed by 8 bases and V by 2 bases; bases with no gene match: 3. CDR3 residues: CASSFGTGGDEQFF. CDR3 sequence (DNA): TGCGCCAGCAGCTTCGGGACAGGGGGAGATGAGCAGTTCTTC. Looking up the rest from reference TRBV5-1 and TRBJ2-1 gives the full variable domain: KAGVTQTPRYLIKTRGQQVTLSCSPISGHRSVSWYQQTPGQGLQFLFEYFSETQRNKGNFPGRFSGRQFSNSRSEMNVSTLELGDSALYLCASSFGTGGDEQFFGPGTRLTVL.

This chain links TRBV29-1 with TRBJ2-5; 7 nucleotides line up with TRBD2. The CDR3 runs to 12 residues. In germline, CDR1 is SQVTM, CDR2 ANQGSEA. The V gene end was trimmed by 6 bases and the J gene end by 4 bases; junction bases not matched to a gene: 5. CDR3 sequence: CSVSGGGETQYF. The DNA of the CDR3 is TGCAGCGTGTCGGGGGGAGGAGAGACCCAGTACTTC.

There are a few counts of this clonotype. The chain combines TRBV4-2 with TRBJ1-5; TRBD1 might be the D (5 bases). Per the germline V gene, CDR1 is LGHNA and CDR2 is YNFKEQ. This CDR3 has 15 residues. Trimming stripped 1 base from V and 6 bases from J, with 13 bases between. For the CDR3, the DNA is TGTGCCAGCAGCCAAGGAACGGGGACCGGTCAGCCCCAGCATTTT. It codes for CASSQGTGTGQPQHF.

The chain uses TRBV19 and TRBJ1-4; no reliable D call. The CDR3 is 11 amino acids. Germline CDR1 is LNHDA and CDR2 is SQIVND (reference sequence). The V and J ends lost 4 bases and 12 bases respectively, with 9 bases between them. The CDR3 loop reads CASSSLGELFF. The DNA for the CDR3 is TGTGCCAGTAGTAGTCTTGGGGAACTGTTTTTT. The full variable domain, its missing parts supplied by reference TRBV19 and TRBJ1-4, is DGGITQSPKYLFRKEGQNVTLSCEQNLNHDAMYWYRQDPGQGLRLIYYSQIVNDFQKGDIAEGYSVSREKKESFPLTVTSAQKNPTAFYLCASSSLGELFFGSGTQLSVL.

The rearrangement links TRBV6-2 or TRBV6-3 to TRBJ2-1, with TRBD1 matching 8 bases. Germline assignment: CDR1 MNHEY and CDR2 SVGEGT. The CDR3 sequence is 19 residues long. V lost 2 bases to trimming and J lost 4 bases; unmatched junction nucleotides: 16. CDR3 nucleotide sequence: TGTGCCAGCAGTTACCCCCTCCCCGGCAGGGGGCGAAAGTACAATGAGCAGTTCTTC. The encoded protein is CASSYPLPGRGRKYNEQFF.

This clonotype has a count of ten or more. CDR3 sequence (DNA): TGTGCCAGCAGCCAAGTAGGGGCGAACACTGAAGCTTTCTTT. Its protein is CASSQVGANTEAFF. The J gene is TRBJ1-1, the V gene TRBV3-1; possible D gene TRBD1, 5 bases. The V gene's germline CDR1 is LGHDT and CDR2 YNNKEL (reference sequence). Trimming took 1 base from V and 1 from J, leaving 7 bases between them. This CDR3 is built from 14 residues.

The chain has TRBV4-2 and TRBJ2-2; D may be TRBD2 (6 bases). V was shortened by 1 base and J by 0 bases, with 9 bases between the two germline ends. Germline V lookup: CDR1 LGHNA, CDR2 YNFKEQ. The CDR3 has 16 residues. CDR3: CASSQAEGTNTGELFF. CDR3 nucleotides: TGTGCCAGCAGCCAAGCGGAGGGGACGAACACCGGGGAGCTGTTTTTT.